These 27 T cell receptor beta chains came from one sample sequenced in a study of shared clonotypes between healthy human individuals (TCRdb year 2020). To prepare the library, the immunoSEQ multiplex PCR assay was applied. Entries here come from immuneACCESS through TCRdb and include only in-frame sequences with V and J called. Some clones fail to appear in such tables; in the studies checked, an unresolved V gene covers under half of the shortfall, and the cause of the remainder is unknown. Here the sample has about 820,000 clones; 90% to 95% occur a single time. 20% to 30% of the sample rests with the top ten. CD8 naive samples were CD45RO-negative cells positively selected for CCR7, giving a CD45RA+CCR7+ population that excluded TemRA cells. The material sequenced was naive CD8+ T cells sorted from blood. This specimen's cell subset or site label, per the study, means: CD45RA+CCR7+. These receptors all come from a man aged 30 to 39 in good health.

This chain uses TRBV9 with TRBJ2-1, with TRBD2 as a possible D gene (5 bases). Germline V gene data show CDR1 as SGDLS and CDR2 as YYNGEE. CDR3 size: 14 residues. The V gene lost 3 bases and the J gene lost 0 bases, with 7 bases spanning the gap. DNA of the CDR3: TGTGCCAGCAGCGGCCGGGACTCCTACAATGAGCAGTTCTTC. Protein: CASSGRDSYNEQFF. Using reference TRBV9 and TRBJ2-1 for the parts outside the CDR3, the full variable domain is DSGVTQTPKHLITATGQRVTLRCSPRSGDLSVYWYQQSLDQGLQFLIQYYNGEERAKGNILERFSAQQFPDLHSELNLSSLELGDSALYFCASSGRDSYNEQFFGPGTRLTVL.

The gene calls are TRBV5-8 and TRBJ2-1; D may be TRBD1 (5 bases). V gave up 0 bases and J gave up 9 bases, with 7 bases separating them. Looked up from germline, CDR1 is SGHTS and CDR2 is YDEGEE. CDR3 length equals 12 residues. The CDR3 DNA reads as TGTGCCAGCAGCTTGGAAGGGGCTGAGCAGTTCTTC. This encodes CASSLEGAEQFF.

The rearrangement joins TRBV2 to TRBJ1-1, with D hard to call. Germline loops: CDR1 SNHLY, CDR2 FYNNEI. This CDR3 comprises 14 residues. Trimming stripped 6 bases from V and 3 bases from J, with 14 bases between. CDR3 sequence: CASSVKNWDTEAFF. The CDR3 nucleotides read TGTGCCAGCAGCGTCAAGAATTGGGACACTGAAGCTTTCTTT.

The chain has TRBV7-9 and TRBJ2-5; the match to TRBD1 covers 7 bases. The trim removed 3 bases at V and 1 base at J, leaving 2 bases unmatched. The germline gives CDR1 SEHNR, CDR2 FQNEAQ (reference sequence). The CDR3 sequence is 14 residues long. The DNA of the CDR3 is TGTGCCAGCAGCTTGTGGGACAGCCAAGAGACCCAGTACTTC. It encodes CASSLWDSQETQYF. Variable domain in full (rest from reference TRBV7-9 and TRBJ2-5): DTGVSQNPRHKITKRGQNVTFRCDPISEHNRLYWYRQTLGQGPEFLTYFQNEAQLEKSRLLSDRFSAERPKGSFSTLEIQRTEQGDSAMYLCASSLWDSQETQYFGPGTRLLVL.

As DNA, the CDR3 is TGTGCCAGCAGTTTATTCCGGGGTGAGGGGCAGTTCTTC. Translating it yields CASSLFRGEGQFF. This chain links TRBV27 with TRBJ2-1, with D maybe TRBD2 (5 bases). The CDR3 contains 13 residues. Trimming left V 1 base short and J 12 bases short, with 13 bases between. Germline V gives CDR1 MNHEY, CDR2 SMNVEV (reference sequence).

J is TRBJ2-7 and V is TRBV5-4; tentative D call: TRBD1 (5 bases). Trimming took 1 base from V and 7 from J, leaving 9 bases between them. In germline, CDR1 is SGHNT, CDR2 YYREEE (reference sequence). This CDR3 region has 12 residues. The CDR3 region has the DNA TGTGCCAGCAGCTTGCAGGGTGGGGAGCAGTACTTC. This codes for CASSLQGGEQYF.

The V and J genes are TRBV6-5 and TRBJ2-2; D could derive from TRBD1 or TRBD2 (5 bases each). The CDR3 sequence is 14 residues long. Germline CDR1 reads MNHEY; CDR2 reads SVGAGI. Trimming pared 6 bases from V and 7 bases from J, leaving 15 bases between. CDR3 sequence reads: CASRAEGDGGELFF. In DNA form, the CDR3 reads TGTGCCAGCAGAGCAGAAGGGGACGGCGGGGAGCTGTTTTTT.

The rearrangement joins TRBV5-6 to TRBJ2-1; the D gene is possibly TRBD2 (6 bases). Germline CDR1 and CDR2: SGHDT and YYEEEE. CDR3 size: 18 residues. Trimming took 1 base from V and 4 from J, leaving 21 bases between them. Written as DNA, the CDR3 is TGTGCCAGCAGCTTGTCCTACGAGGGAGGCGACTTATACAATGAGCAGTTCTTC. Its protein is CASSLSYEGGDLYNEQFF.

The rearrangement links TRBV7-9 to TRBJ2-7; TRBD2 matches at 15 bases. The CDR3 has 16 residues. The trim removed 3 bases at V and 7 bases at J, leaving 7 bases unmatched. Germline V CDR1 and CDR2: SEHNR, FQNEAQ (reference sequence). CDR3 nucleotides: TGTGCCAGCAGCTTGGGACTAGCGGGAGGCCCACGGGAGCAGTACTTC. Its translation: CASSLGLAGGPREQYF.

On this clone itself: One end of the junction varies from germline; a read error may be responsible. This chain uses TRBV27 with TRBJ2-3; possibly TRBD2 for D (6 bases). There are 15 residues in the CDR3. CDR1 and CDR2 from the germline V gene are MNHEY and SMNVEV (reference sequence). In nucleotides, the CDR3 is TGTGCCAGTAGTTTAGGTGGACTAAACACAGATACGCAGTATTTT. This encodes CASSLGGLNTDTQYF.

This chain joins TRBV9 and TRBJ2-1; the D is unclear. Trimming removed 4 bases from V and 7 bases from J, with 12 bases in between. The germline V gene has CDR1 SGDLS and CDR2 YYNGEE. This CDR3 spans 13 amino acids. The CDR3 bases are TGTGCCAGCAGCCAAGCCACCGGGAATGAGCAGTTCTTC. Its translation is CASSQATGNEQFF.

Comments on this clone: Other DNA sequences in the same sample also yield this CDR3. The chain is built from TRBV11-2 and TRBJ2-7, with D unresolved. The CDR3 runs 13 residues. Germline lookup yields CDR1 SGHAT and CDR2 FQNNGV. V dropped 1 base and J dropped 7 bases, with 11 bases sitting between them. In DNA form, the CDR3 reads TGTGCCAGCAGCTTAGCATCCCCCCGGGAGCAGTACTTC. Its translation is CASSLASPREQYF.

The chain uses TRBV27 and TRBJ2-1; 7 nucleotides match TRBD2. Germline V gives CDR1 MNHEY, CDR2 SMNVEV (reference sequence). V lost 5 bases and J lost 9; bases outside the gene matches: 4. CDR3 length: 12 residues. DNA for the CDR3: TGTGCCAGCAGTGGCGGGAGTCGTGAGCAGTTCTTC. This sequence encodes CASSGGSREQFF.

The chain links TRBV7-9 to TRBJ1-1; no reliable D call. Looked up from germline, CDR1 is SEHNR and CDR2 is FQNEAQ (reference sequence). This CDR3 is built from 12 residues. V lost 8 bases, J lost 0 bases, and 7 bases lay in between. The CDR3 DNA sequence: TGTGCCAGCGTGGATTTGAACACTGAAGCTTTCTTT. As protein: CASVDLNTEAFF.

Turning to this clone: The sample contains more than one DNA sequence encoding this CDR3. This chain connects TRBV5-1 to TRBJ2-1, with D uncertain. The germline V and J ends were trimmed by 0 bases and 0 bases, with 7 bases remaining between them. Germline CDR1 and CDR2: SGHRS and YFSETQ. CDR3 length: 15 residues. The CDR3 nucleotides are TGCGCCAGCAGCTTGGGTTTAGCCTCCTACAATGAGCAGTTCTTC. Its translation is CASSLGLASYNEQFF.

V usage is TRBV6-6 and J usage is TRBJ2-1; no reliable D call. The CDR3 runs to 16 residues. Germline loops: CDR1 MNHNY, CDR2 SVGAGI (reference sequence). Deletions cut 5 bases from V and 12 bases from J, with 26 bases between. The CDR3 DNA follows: TGTGCCAGCAGTAATGTAGGATCTACAAGGGAAATTGGGCAGTTCTTC. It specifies CASSNVGSTREIGQFF.

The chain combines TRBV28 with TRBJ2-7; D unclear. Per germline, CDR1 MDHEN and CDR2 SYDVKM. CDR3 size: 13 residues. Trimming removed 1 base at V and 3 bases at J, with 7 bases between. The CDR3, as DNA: TGTGCCAGCAGTTTATACGGTATCTACGAGCAGTACTTC. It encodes CASSLYGIYEQYF.

This chain's CDR3 is CASRLGLNYGYTF. The CDR3 nucleotides read TGTGCCAGCCGACTTGGGCTGAACTATGGCTACACCTTC. The rearrangement uses TRBV6-5 and TRBJ1-2; D call uncertain. This CDR3 has 13 amino acids. Trimming stripped 8 bases from V and 2 bases from J, with 12 bases between. The germline CDR1 and CDR2 sequences are MNHEY and SVGAGI.

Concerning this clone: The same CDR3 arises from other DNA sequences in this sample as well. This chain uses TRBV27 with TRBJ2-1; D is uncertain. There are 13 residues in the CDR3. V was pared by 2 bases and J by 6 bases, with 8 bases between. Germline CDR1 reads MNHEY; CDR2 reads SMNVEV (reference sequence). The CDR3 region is CASSLVGSNEQFF. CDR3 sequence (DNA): TGTGCCAGCAGTTTAGTAGGGTCCAATGAGCAGTTCTTC.

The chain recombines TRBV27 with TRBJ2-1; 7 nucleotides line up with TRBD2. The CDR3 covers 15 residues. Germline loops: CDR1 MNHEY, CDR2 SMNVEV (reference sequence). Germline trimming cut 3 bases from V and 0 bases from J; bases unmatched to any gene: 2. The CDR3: CASSFTSDSYNEQFF. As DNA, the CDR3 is TGTGCCAGCAGTTTTACTAGCGACTCCTACAATGAGCAGTTCTTC.

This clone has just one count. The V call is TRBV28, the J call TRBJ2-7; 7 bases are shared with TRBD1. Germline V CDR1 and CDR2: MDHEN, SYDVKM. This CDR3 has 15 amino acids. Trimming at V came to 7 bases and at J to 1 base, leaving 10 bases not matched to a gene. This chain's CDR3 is CASTPPWGQSYEQYF. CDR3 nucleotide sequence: TGTGCCAGCACTCCCCCCTGGGGACAGTCCTACGAGCAGTACTTC.

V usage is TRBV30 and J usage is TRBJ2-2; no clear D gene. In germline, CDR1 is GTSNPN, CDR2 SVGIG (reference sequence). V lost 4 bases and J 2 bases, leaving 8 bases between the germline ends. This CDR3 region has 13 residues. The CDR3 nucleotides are TGTGCCTGGAACAAAAAAAACACCGGGGAGCTGTTTTTT. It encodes CAWNKKNTGELFF.

In nucleotides, the CDR3 is TGTGCCAGCAGTTCTCCAGGGGGGAGAACTAATGAAAAACTGTTTTTT. Protein sequence: CASSSPGGRTNEKLFF. The chain links TRBV27 to TRBJ1-4, with 7 bases identical to TRBD1. This CDR3 is built from 16 residues. Germline CDR1 MNHEY, CDR2 SMNVEV (reference sequence). V lost 4 bases, J lost 1 base, and 6 bases stayed unmatched.

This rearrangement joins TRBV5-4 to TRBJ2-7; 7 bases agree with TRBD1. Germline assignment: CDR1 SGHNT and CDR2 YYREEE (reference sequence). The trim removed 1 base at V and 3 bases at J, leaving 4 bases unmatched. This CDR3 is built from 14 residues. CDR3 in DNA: TGTGCCAGCAGCTTGAGGGACAGCAGCTACGAGCAGTACTTC. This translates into CASSLRDSSYEQYF.

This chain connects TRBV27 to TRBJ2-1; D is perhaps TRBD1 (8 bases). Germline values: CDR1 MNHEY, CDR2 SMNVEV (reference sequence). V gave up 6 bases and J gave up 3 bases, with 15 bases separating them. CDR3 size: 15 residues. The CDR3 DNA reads TGTGCCAGCAGAACAGGGGGGGGCATCTACAATGAGCAGTTCTTC. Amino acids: CASRTGGGIYNEQFF.

For the CDR3, the DNA is TGTGCCAGCAGCGTCTTTTACGGGACCGAGGGAACTGAAGCTTTCTTT. The encoded protein is CASSVFYGTEGTEAFF. The chain recombines TRBV9 with TRBJ1-1; tentatively, D is TRBD1 (5 bases). The germline V gene has CDR1 SGDLS and CDR2 YYNGEE. The ends were cut back, 2 bases at V and 5 bases at J, with 19 bases in the middle. The CDR3 runs 16 residues.

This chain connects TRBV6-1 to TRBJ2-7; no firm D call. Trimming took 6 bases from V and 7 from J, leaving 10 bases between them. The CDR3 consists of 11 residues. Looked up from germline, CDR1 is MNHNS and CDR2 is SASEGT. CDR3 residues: CASRQFEEQYF. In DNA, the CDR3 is TGTGCCAGCAGACAATTTGAAGAGCAGTACTTC.